Sequencing of this T cell receptor beta chain was carried out in a study of blood T cell repertoires in COVID-19. Across the study: Samples representing acute and convalescent COVID-19 were sourced from the United States, Italy and Spain. T cells, B-cell-depleted T cells, or PBMCs provided the cDNA or gDNA that served as material.

Authors' data handling: Researchers report that nucleated cell counts were estimated from reference gene primer amplification. Here immunoSEQ multiplex PCR was the method, and the copy in TCRdb shows in-frame clones only, minus some. The V and J calls and clone size were taken over from that table, and D and trimming were inferred from the DNA. This table holds about 200,000 clones, over 80% found once. V lost 10 bases and J lost 6, with 16 bases in between. Germline loops: CDR1 MDHEN, CDR2 SYDVKM. The CDR3 has 13 residues. The chain combines TRBV28 with TRBJ1-5, with D maybe TRBD1 (5 bases). The sequencing input was peripheral blood. The sequence was collected from a man in his sixties with COVID-19, enrolled during active disease. The chain's CDR3 is CATFRTGTQPQHF. The CDR3 region has the DNA TGTGCCACATTTAGAACAGGAACTCAGCCCCAGCATTTT.